Listed below are T cell receptor beta chains from one sample, sequenced in a study of cytomegalovirus exposure and HLA in healthy donors. Only in-frame clones appear in the TCRdb table, and some are missing; sequencing was by immunoSEQ multiplex PCR. The sample shows about 110,000 clones, 65% to 75% of them seen only once. The sequenced sample was PBMCs. The receptors originated from a female donor in good health and CMV-seronegative. Both conserved end residues are part of each CDR3. The D gene is left open where the match is weak. Clone size is not always given. Where it is, it says once, few, many or a class for expanded clones.

V	D	size	J	CDR3	DNA
TRBV27	-	-	TRBJ1-4	CASSSLSFGEKLFF	TGTGCCAGCAGTTCCTTAAGCTTTGGTGAAAAACTGTTTTTT
TRBV30	-	-	TRBJ1-2	CAWRRGPNYGYTF	TGTGCCTGGAGACGCGGCCCCAACTATGGCTACACCTTC
TRBV9	TRBD1	-	TRBJ1-1	CASSGNDRQGVTEAFF	TGTGCCAGCAGCGGAAATGATAGACAGGGGGTGACTGAAGCTTTCTTT
TRBV6-1	TRBD1	-	TRBJ2-7	CASRATGGSNYEQYF	TGTGCCAGCAGAGCTACAGGGGGCTCCAACTACGAGCAGTACTTC
TRBV30	TRBD1	-	TRBJ2-7	CAWSADRGNNEQYF	TGTGCCTGGAGTGCGGACAGGGGGAACAACGAGCAGTACTTC
TRBV5-1	-	-	TRBJ1-1	CASSWSSEDTEAFF	TGCGCCAGCAGCTGGAGCAGTGAAGACACTGAAGCTTTCTTT
TRBV9	TRBD1	-	TRBJ2-7	CASSGGQGFSYEQYF	TGTGCCAGCAGCGGTGGACAGGGCTTCTCCTACGAGCAGTACTTC
TRBV2	TRBD2	few	TRBJ2-1	CASNPGLAGRDEQFF	TGTGCCAGCAACCCGGGACTAGCGGGACGGGATGAGCAGTTCTTC
TRBV7-6	-	-	TRBJ2-1	CASSLGSSQSMYNEQFF	TGTGCCAGCAGCTTAGGGTCTAGCCAGAGTATGTACAATGAGCAGTTCTTC
TRBV30	-	-	TRBJ2-3	CAWSVRGGSTDTQYF	TGTGCCTGGAGTGTACGTGGCGGGAGCACAGATACGCAGTATTTT
TRBV5-1	-	-	TRBJ2-4	CASSTTSLVKGKNIQYF	TGCGCCAGCAGCACCACTAGTTTGGTTAAGGGCAAAAACATTCAGTACTTC
TRBV28	-	-	TRBJ2-1	CASSTFLPGVTYNEQFF	TGTGCCAGCAGTACTTTCCTACCCGGAGTTACCTACAATGAGCAGTTCTTC
TRBV30	-	-	TRBJ1-2	CAWRGEGYGYTF	TGTGCCTGGAGGGGCGAGGGCTATGGCTACACCTTC
TRBV11-2	-	-	TRBJ2-1	CASSLAGLGEQFF	TGTGCCAGCAGCTTAGCGGGATTGGGCGAGCAGTTCTTC
TRBV15	-	-	TRBJ2-1	CATSIRLGDDEQFF	TGTGCCACCAGCATAAGACTAGGGGATGATGAGCAGTTCTTC
TRBV10-3	-	-	TRBJ2-7	CAITTSSYEQYF	TGTGCCATCACGACTAGCTCCTACGAGCAGTACTTC
TRBV9	TRBD2	-	TRBJ2-2	CASSVGLAVNTGELFF	TGTGCCAGCAGCGTAGGACTAGCGGTGAACACCGGGGAGCTGTTTTTT
TRBV12-5	-	-	TRBJ2-4	CASGVWGDIQYF	TGTGCTAGTGGTGTATGGGGGGACATTCAGTACTTC
TRBV5-1	-	-	TRBJ1-3	CASSLGATTGNTIYF	TGCGCCAGCAGCTTGGGGGCGACAACTGGAAACACCATATATTTT
TRBV27	TRBD2	-	TRBJ2-5	CASRLTIAGGGETQYF	TGTGCCAGCAGGCTGACCATAGCGGGAGGCGGAGAGACCCAGTACTTC
TRBV30	-	-	TRBJ2-4	CAWSVTHSKWNIQYF	TGTGCCTGGAGTGTAACCCACAGTAAGTGGAACATTCAGTACTTC
TRBV6-6	TRBD2	-	TRBJ2-1	CASSLKRDHYNEQFF	TGTGCCAGCAGTCTCAAGCGGGACCATTACAATGAGCAGTTCTTC
TRBV19	TRBD1	-	TRBJ2-3	CASSRERDRFSDTQYF	TGTGCCAGTAGTAGAGAACGGGACAGATTCTCGGATACGCAGTATTTT
TRBV9	-	-	TRBJ2-1	CASSDSAASSYNEQFF	TGTGCCAGCAGCGACTCAGCGGCCAGCTCCTACAATGAGCAGTTCTTC
TRBV5-5	TRBD1	once	TRBJ2-7	CASSNRDRGFYEQYF	TGTGCCAGCAGCAACCGGGACAGGGGTTTCTACGAGCAGTACTTC
TRBV5-1	TRBD2	-	TRBJ2-5	CASSFTGLALETQYF	TGCGCCAGCAGCTTCACGGGACTAGCTCTGGAGACCCAGTACTTC
TRBV28	-	-	TRBJ1-2	CASSTTLTGYF	TGTGCCAGCAGCACAACCCTAACAGGGTACTTC
TRBV27	-	-	TRBJ1-5	CASSFSRVSNQPQHF	TGTGCCAGCAGTTTCTCCAGGGTTAGCAATCAGCCCCAGCATTTT
TRBV5-5	TRBD2	few	TRBJ2-3	CASSLGLAGLTDTQYF	TGTGCCAGCAGCTTGGGGTTAGCGGGACTCACAGATACGCAGTATTTT
TRBV12-5	TRBD2	-	TRBJ2-2	CASGLVVERGITGELFF	TGTGCTAGTGGTTTGGTAGTGGAGCGGGGCATCACCGGGGAGCTGTTTTTT
TRBV19	TRBD1	-	TRBJ2-3	CATMTGGADTQYF	TGTGCCACAATGACAGGGGGCGCTGATACGCAGTATTTT
TRBV11-2	-	-	TRBJ2-1	CASSFEIVGARGEQFF	TGTGCCAGCAGCTTCGAAATAGTAGGAGCAAGGGGTGAGCAGTTCTTC
TRBV7-2	TRBD2	-	TRBJ2-7	CASSLRLAGAEQYF	TGTGCCAGCAGCTTAAGACTAGCGGGGGCCGAGCAGTACTTC
TRBV5-1	TRBD1	-	TRBJ1-3	CASRRQGMGNTIYF	TGCGCCAGCAGGCGACAGGGCATGGGAAACACCATATATTTT
TRBV18	-	-	TRBJ1-2	CASSPSAGRLYGYTF	TGTGCCAGCTCACCATCGGCAGGGAGGCTCTATGGCTACACCTTC
TRBV9	TRBD1	-	TRBJ1-2	CASSPGQGIYYGYTF	TGTGCCAGCAGCCCCGGACAGGGGATTTACTATGGCTACACCTTC
TRBV5-5	TRBD2	-	TRBJ2-1	CASSAGTSISYNEQFF	TGTGCCAGCAGCGCCGGGACTAGCATTTCATACAATGAGCAGTTCTTC
TRBV10-3	-	once	TRBJ2-7	CAISDQGSVHEQYF	TGTGCCATCAGTGACCAGGGGAGCGTCCACGAGCAGTACTTC
TRBV6-5	-	-	TRBJ1-2	CASSTGYGYTF	TGTGCCAGCAGTACGGGCTATGGCTACACCTTC
TRBV9	TRBD2	-	TRBJ2-1	CASSVSLAGGNEQFF	TGTGCCAGCAGCGTATCACTAGCGGGAGGTAATGAGCAGTTCTTC
TRBV13	-	-	TRBJ2-7	CASVLNRAGSYEQYF	TGTGCCAGCGTTCTAAACAGGGCAGGCTCCTACGAGCAGTACTTC
TRBV27	-	-	TRBJ2-1	CASSKQMGPYNEQFF	TGTGCCAGCAGCAAACAGATGGGCCCCTACAATGAGCAGTTCTTC
TRBV6-5	-	-	TRBJ2-7	CASRRQLSYEQYF	TGTGCCAGCAGGAGACAGCTTTCCTACGAGCAGTACTTC
TRBV30	-	-	TRBJ1-3	CAWGGSGNTIYF	TGTGCCTGGGGAGGCTCTGGAAACACCATATATTTT
TRBV2	-	few	TRBJ2-3	CASPLRTDTQYF	TGTGCCAGCCCACTGCGCACAGATACGCAGTATTTT
TRBV5-1	TRBD1	once	TRBJ1-2	CASRIGQGYGYTF	TGCGCCAGCAGAATTGGACAGGGCTATGGCTACACCTTC
TRBV9	-	-	TRBJ1-2	CASSVDSSYGYTF	TGTGCCAGCAGCGTAGACTCTAGCTATGGCTACACCTTC
TRBV5-1	TRBD1	-	TRBJ2-5	CASSPQGAYETQYF	TGCGCCAGCAGCCCACAGGGGGCCTATGAGACCCAGTACTTC
TRBV5-1	-	-	TRBJ2-5	CASSLAGEPKQETQYF	TGCGCCAGCAGCTTGGCCGGGGAGCCGAAACAAGAGACCCAGTACTTC
TRBV6-6	TRBD2	-	TRBJ2-7	CASSEGLHSYEQYF	TGTGCCAGCAGTGAGGGACTACACTCCTACGAGCAGTACTTC
TRBV10-3	TRBD2	-	TRBJ2-7	CAISGTSGGPGVYEQYF	TGTGCCATCAGTGGGACTAGCGGAGGGCCCGGGGTCTACGAGCAGTACTTC
TRBV6-5	-	-	TRBJ1-2	CASSDTNYGYTF	TGTGCCAGCAGCGACACTAACTATGGCTACACCTTC
TRBV6-4	-	-	TRBJ2-7	CASSDQGLYEQYF	TGTGCCAGCAGTGATCAGGGGCTCTACGAGCAGTACTTC
TRBV6-1	TRBD2	once	TRBJ2-1	CASTISAGGTTEQFF	TGTGCCAGCACTATTTCTGCGGGAGGGACTACTGAGCAGTTCTTC
TRBV5-5	TRBD1	-	TRBJ2-4	CASSLDRVRNIQYF	TGTGCCAGCAGCTTAGACAGGGTTCGAAACATTCAGTACTTC